The clone carrying this T cell receptor (beta chain) was seen ten or more times. Antigen: not known. This sample was included in a study of response to subunit inactivated influenza vaccine. Findings and caveats of the study: The authors suggested that few new T cells are recruited per seasonal influenza vaccination.

Each CDR3 protein gets one entry after TCRdb re-called the RT-PCR reads with MiXCR. The sample records hundreds of thousands of distinct CDR3 sequences, 15% to 20% being singletons. The V gene's germline CDR1 is MNHNS and CDR2 SASEGT. The CDR3 totals 16 residues. Trimming at V came to 3 bases and at J to 9 bases, leaving 13 bases not matched to a gene. Sequencing used CD4+ T cells sorted from PBMCs, obtained around 25 months after vaccination. This TCR was sampled from a man between 45 and 75 years old who received an inactivated influenza vaccine. V is TRBV6-1 and J is TRBJ2-3; 9 bases match TRBD2. CDR3 protein: CASSDGTSNFGGTQYF. The CDR3 DNA reads as TGTGCCAGCAGTGACGGGACTAGCAACTTCGGGGGGACGCAGTATTTT.